This T cell receptor (beta chain) was retrieved from a study of CD8 T cells in ankylosing spondylitis (dated by TCRdb to 2015 to 2018). The study in broad terms: T cell receptor beta repertoires were profiled in healthy donors and ankylosing spondylitis patients so that disease-linked TCR variants could be found. In total, the full study cohort was made up of roughly 100 healthy donors and approximately 24 ankylosing spondylitis patients. Peripheral blood was sampled, and synovial fluid was also collected from ankylosing spondylitis patients. Overall study outcomes, separate from this receptor: Some motif variants were previously reported in synovial fluid and blood of reactive arthritis patients, suggesting common disease-initiation mechanisms. The disease-linked clones were reported as significantly enriched in matched synovial fluid samples from ankylosing spondylitis patients. A TCR beta motif of several highly homologous amino acid variants appeared characteristic of blood from ankylosing spondylitis patients. The disease-linked clones showed a CD8+ phenotype and occurred at relatively low frequencies in peripheral blood.

This clonotype came up many times. Its specific antigen is unknown. The sample holds no much larger clone one base away, and base qualities are not on file. Per the germline V gene, SQVTM is the CDR1 and ANQGSEA is the CDR2. From its cysteine to its phenylalanine, the CDR3 spans 13 amino acids. Just CDR3 DNA is preserved here, 39 bases in frame from base 1. V is reduced by 4 bases and J by 8 bases, leaving a spacing of 14 bases between them. Sequenced on an Illumina HiSeq 2500. Quantitative 5'-RACE with molecular barcodes was used to prepare TCR beta libraries. From the authors' description of their analysis: To identify disease-linked TCR variants, a new computational method was used, one built on a probabilistic model of VDJ rearrangement. The public reads were quality trimmed at Q25 with fastp and then assembled into clones with MiXCR by TCRdb, keeping productive beta chains. For every CDR3 protein sequence, its rows merge into one entry that carries the most common genes and DNA. TCRdb assigned the V and J calls; the authors' analysis was not used. The sample table lists some 290,000 distinct CDR3 sequences, 20% of them with a count of one. Jointly, the top ten make up roughly 7.3% of the sample.

Material: blood, either unsorted or a sorted T cell fraction (not recorded which). This sequence originates from a male donor with ankylosing spondylitis or in good health (not recorded which). This chain joins TRBV29-1 to TRBJ1-4; TRBD1 could be the D gene, as 6 bases match. The nucleotide sequence is TGCAGCGTTGTGATCGGGGGCAGAGAAAAACTGTTTTTT. Its product reads: CSVVIGGREKLFF.